This TCR beta chain originates from a study of blood T cell repertoires in COVID-19. Study information: Nucleic acid was either cDNA or gDNA, and it came from T cells, B-cell-depleted T cells, or PBMCs.

The authors' processing: By means of reference gene primer amplification, nucleated cell counts were estimated. The method was immunoSEQ multiplex PCR; TCRdb's version includes in-frame clones alone and lacks a portion of them. The V and J calls and clone size were taken over from that table, and D and trimming were inferred from the DNA. Seen here are 150,000 or so clones, about 80% observed once, and the top ten hold about 29%. V shed 1 base and J 4 bases; nucleotides not matched to a gene: 9. Germline V gene lookup returns CDR1 SGHVS and CDR2 FNYEAQ. This CDR3 comprises 18 residues. The source material was peripheral blood. The chain couples TRBV7-6 to TRBJ2-5; 13 positions agree with TRBD2. The sequence was obtained from a woman aged 60-75 years with acute or convalescent COVID-19. The chain's CDR3 is CASSLGGTSGVVLETQYF. CDR3 nucleotide sequence: TGTGCCAGCAGCTTAGGTGGGACTAGCGGGGTGGTTCTAGAGACCCAGTACTTC.